A selection of T cell receptor beta chains follows, all from one sample in a study of Graves' ophthalmopathy and Graves' hyperthyroidism. TCRdb called the multiplex PCR reads again in MiXCR, with one record for every CDR3 protein. The sample includes a few hundred thousand distinct CDR3 sequences, about a sixth of them seen just once. Sequencing was carried out using peripheral blood. The receptors originated from an adult woman with stable Graves' hyperthyroidism. CDR3s include the opening cysteine and the closing phenylalanine or tryptophan. The order of the fields is V gene, D gene, J gene, clone size, CDR3 protein, CDR3 DNA. A D gene is named only where the DNA matches it firmly. Only part of the rows carry a size: once, few, many, or a class if the clone is expanded.

TRBV27	-	TRBJ2-7	many	CASRPDRWVHEQYF	TGTGCCAGCAGACCCGACCGGTGGGTTCACGAGCAGTACTTC
TRBV2	-	TRBJ1-3	-	CASNRDGSGNTIYF	TGTGCCAGCAACCGGGACGGCTCTGGAAACACCATATATTTT
TRBV30	TRBD2	TRBJ2-7	few	CAWSLSGTSGVSYEQYF	TGTGCCTGGAGTCTTTCGGGAACTAGCGGGGTCTCCTACGAGCAGTACTTC
TRBV6-1	-	TRBJ2-5	many	CASSEWASGSQYF	TGTGCCAGCAGTGAATGGGCCTCAGGGTCCCAGTACTTC
TRBV27	-	TRBJ2-7	many	CASRGGLRTTYEQYF	TGTGCCAGCAGGGGGGGCCTACGGACTACCTACGAGCAGTACTTC
TRBV28	-	TRBJ2-2	many	CASSTPGRTGELFF	TGTGCCAGCAGTACCCCGGGACGCACCGGGGAGCTGTTTTTT
TRBV3-1	TRBD2	TRBJ2-5	many	CASSQGLAGRNTQYF	TGTGCCAGCAGCCAAGGACTAGCGGGACGGAATACCCAGTACTTC
TRBV7-9	TRBD2	TRBJ2-7	many	CASSRTSGRDLEQYF	TGTGCCAGCAGTCGGACTAGCGGGAGGGACCTCGAGCAGTACTTC
TRBV12-3/TRBV12-4	TRBD2	TRBJ2-4	many	CASRPPTSGRQYF	TGTGCCAGCAGACCACCGACTAGCGGGAGGCAGTACTTC
TRBV9	-	TRBJ2-7	many	CASSVAPGISYEQYF	TGTGCCAGCAGCGTAGCCCCAGGGATCTCCTACGAGCAGTACTTC
TRBV25-1	TRBD1	TRBJ1-2	-	CATEGGDRPPGYTF	TGTGCCACCGAAGGGGGGGACAGGCCCCCTGGCTACACCTTC
TRBV20-1	TRBD1	TRBJ2-5	once	CSARHDRDRDWKTQYF	TGCAGTGCTAGACATGACCGGGACAGGGATTGGAAGACCCAGTACTTC
TRBV11-2	-	TRBJ2-7	-	CASSLTGIPYEQYF	TGTGCCAGCAGCTTAACGGGGATTCCCTACGAGCAGTACTTC
TRBV9	-	TRBJ1-2	many	CASSVASYGYTF	TGTGCCAGCAGCGTAGCCAGCTATGGCTACACCTTC
TRBV6-2/TRBV6-3	TRBD2	TRBJ2-5	many	CASRTSGSRETQYF	TGTGCCAGCAGGACTAGCGGGAGTCGAGAGACCCAGTACTTC
TRBV28	-	TRBJ2-5	many	CASSDGVGTQETQYF	TGTGCCAGCAGCGATGGCGTGGGGACCCAAGAGACCCAGTACTTC
TRBV11-2	-	TRBJ2-2	many	CASSLTFASGELFF	TGTGCCAGCAGCTTGACTTTTGCGTCCGGGGAGCTGTTTTTT
TRBV13	TRBD2	TRBJ2-5	many	CASSFSSGNQETQYF	TGTGCCAGCAGCTTCTCAAGCGGGAACCAAGAGACCCAGTACTTC
TRBV27	TRBD1	TRBJ2-7	-	CASSLIQGEPTEQYF	TGTGCCAGCAGTTTAATACAGGGGGAACCTACGGAGCAGTACTTC
TRBV27	TRBD1	TRBJ2-7	many	CASRTGGTEQYF	TGTGCCAGCAGGACAGGGGGCACGGAGCAGTACTTC
TRBV12-3/TRBV12-4	TRBD1	TRBJ2-7	many	CASSKTGGVWPYEQYF	TGTGCCAGCAGTAAAACAGGGGGAGTGTGGCCCTACGAGCAGTACTTC
TRBV28	-	TRBJ2-5	many	CASRIGAGGETQYF	TGTGCCAGCAGAATAGGGGCGGGTGGCGAGACCCAGTACTTC
TRBV28	TRBD2	TRBJ2-7	-	CASSETSANYEQYF	TGTGCCAGCAGTGAGACTAGCGCCAACTACGAGCAGTACTTC
TRBV7-2	-	TRBJ2-5	many	CASSLAGRDETQYF	TGTGCCAGCAGCTTAGCTGGCAGGGATGAGACCCAGTACTTC
TRBV9	-	TRBJ1-1	many	CASSVGRQNTEAFF	TGTGCCAGCAGCGTAGGTCGGCAGAACACTGAAGCTTTCTTT
TRBV20-1	TRBD2	TRBJ2-7	many	CSAKIWLAGMYEQYF	TGCAGTGCTAAGATTTGGCTAGCGGGGATGTACGAGCAGTACTTC
TRBV3-1	-	TRBJ1-2	-	CASSHHGQNYGYTF	TGTGCCAGCAGCCACCACGGACAGAACTATGGCTACACCTTC